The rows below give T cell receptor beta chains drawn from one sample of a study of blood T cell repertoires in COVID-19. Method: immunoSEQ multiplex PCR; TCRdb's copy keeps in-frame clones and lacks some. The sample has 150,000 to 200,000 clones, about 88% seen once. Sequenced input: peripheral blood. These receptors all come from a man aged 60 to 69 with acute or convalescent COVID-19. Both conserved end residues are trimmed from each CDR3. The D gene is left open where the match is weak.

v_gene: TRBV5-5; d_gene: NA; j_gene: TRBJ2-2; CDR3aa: ASSPIQNTGELF
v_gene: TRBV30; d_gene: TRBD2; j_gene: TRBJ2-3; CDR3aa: AWERESGTDTQY
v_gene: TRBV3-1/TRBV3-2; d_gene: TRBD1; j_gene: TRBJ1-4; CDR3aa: ASSERTGYNEKLF
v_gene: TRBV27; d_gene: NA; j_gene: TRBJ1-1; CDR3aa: ASSLKSRTEAF
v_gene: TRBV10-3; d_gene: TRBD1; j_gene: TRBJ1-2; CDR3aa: AISGTGGGYGYT
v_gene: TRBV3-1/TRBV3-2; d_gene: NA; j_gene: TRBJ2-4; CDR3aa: ASSQSISIQY
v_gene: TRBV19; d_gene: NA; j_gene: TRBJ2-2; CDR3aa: ASSIMLRVNGELF
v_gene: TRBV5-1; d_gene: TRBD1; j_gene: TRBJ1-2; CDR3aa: ASSLTWTGGALRYGYT
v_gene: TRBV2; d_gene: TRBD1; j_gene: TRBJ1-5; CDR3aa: ASSLDRGGNQPQH
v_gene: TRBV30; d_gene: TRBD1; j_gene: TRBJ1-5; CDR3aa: AWSPGQSSNQPQH
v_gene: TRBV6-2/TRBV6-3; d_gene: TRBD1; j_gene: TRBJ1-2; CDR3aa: ASSLQGSNYGYT
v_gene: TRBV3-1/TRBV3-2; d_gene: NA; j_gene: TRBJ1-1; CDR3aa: ASSLGGVNTEAF
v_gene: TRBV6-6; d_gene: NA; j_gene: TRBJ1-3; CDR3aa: ASAGNSGNTIY
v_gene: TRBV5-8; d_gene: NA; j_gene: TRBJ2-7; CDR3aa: ASSYQPGVSEQY
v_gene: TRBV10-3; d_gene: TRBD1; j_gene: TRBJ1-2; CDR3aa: AISESSGTGGHGYT
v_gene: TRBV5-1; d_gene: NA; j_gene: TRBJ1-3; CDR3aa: ASSLSTGSGNTIY
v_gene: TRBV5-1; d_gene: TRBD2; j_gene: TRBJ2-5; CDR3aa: ASSRGLAGGEETQY
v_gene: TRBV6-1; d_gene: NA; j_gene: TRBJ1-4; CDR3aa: ASSEMAVLPEKLF
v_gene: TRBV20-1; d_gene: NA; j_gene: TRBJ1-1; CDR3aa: SASILPMNTEAF
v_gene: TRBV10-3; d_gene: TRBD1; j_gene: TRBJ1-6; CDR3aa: AITSDRNSPLH
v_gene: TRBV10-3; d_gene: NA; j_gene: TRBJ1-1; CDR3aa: ATQPGNTEAF
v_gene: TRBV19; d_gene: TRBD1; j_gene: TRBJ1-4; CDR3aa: ASSIVAQGVYQVF
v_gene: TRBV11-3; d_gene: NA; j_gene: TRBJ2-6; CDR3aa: ASSLDGGAGANVLT
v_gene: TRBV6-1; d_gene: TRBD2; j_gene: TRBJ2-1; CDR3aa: ASSEASSGIHNEQF
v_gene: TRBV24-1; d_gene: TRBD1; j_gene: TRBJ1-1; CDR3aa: ATSVSRGLGTEAF
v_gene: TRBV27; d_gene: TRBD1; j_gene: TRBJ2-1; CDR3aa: ASSLQGANNEQF
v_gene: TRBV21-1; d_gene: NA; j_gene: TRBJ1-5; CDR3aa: ASSLPVQPSGNQPQH
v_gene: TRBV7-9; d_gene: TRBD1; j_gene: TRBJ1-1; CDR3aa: ASSSLDRRRDTEAF
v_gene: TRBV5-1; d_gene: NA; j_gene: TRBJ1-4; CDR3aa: ASSPTGGFYEKLF
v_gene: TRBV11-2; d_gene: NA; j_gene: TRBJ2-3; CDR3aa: ASSLGRLGWGEDTQY
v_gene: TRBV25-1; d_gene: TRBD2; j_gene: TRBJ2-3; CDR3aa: ASSEGASGNSDTQY
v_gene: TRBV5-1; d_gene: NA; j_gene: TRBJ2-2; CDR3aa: ASSFTLTSTGELF
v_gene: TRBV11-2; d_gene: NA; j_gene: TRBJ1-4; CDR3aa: ASSRQANEKLF
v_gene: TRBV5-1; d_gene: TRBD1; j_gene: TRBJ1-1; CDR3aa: ASSRQGESSLGAEAF
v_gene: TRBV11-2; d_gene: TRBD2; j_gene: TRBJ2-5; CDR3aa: ASSFFSGAETQY
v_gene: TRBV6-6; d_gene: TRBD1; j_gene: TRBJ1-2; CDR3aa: ASSRYSGQGIRYGYT
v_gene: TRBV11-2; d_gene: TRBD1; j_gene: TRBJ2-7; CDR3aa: ASSLGTGLYEQY
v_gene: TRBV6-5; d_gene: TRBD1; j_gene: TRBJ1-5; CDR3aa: ASRLGTGGNQPQH
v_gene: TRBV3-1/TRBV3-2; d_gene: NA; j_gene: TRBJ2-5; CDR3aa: ASSQQGETQY
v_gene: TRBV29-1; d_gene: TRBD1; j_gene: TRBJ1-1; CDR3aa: SVGQGAVEAF
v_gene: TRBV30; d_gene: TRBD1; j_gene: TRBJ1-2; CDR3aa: AWDGQGSYGYT
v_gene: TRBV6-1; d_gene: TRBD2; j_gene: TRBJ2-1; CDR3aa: ASSALTGLAGGRYNEQF
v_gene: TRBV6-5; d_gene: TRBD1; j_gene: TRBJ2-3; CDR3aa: ATAGQGRSTDTQY
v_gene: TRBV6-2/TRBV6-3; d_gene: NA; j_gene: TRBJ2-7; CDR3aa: ASSPAGTFYEQY
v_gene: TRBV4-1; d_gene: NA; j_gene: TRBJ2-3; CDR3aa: ASSQSETRDTQY
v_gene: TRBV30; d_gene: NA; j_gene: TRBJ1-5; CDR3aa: AWSRTTGPQH
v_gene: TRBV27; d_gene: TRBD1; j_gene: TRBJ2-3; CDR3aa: ASRGDRGQLDTQY
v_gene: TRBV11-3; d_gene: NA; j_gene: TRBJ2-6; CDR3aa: ASSLGSGWATSGANVLT
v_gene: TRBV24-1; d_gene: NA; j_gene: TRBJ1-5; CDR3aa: ATTGAGNQPQH
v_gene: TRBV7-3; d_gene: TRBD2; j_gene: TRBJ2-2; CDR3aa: ASQAGSTNTGELF
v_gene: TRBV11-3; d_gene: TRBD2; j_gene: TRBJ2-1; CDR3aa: ASSLGKRREYSYNEQF
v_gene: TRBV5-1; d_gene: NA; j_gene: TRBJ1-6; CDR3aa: ASDRGNSYNSPLH
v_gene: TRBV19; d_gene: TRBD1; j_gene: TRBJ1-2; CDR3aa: ASTPPGTAYGYT
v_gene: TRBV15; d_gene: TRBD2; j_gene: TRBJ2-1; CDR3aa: ATSRPSGTYYNEQF